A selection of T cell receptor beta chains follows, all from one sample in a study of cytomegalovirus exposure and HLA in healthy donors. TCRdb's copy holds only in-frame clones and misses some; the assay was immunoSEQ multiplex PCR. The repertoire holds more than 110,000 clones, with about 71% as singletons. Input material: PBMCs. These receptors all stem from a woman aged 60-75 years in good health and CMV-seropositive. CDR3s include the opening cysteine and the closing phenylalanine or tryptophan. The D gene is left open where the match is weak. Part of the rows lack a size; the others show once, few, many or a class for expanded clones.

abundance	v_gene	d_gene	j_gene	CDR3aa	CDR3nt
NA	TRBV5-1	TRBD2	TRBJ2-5	CASSFGTSGKETQYF	TGCGCCAGCAGCTTCGGGACTAGCGGCAAAGAGACCCAGTACTTC
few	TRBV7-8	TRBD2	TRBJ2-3	CASSFQGLAGDTQYF	TGTGCCAGCAGCTTCCAGGGACTAGCGGGAGATACGCAGTATTTT
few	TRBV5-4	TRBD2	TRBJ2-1	CASSFSETSGRTLNEQFF	TGTGCCAGCAGTTTTTCCGAGACTAGCGGGAGGACCCTCAATGAGCAGTTCTTC
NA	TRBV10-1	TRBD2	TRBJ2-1	CASSGGTSGTYNEQFF	TGCGCCAGCAGCGGGGGGACTAGCGGCACCTACAATGAGCAGTTCTTC
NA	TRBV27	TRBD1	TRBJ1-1	CASSPLGQTNTEAFF	TGTGCCAGCAGTCCCTTGGGACAGACGAACACTGAAGCTTTCTTT
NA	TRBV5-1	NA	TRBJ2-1	CASSLHRVEEQFF	TGCGCCAGCAGCCTCCACAGGGTAGAAGAGCAGTTCTTC
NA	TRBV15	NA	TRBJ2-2	CATSRGPGDTGELFF	TGTGCCACCAGCAGAGGCCCGGGGGACACCGGGGAGCTGTTTTTT
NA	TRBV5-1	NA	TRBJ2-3	CASSTGTAIDTQYF	TGCGCCAGCAGCACCGGGACTGCGATAGATACGCAGTATTTT
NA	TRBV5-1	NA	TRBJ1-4	CASTPNGPNEKLFF	TGCGCCAGCACTCCGAACGGTCCTAATGAAAAACTGTTTTTT
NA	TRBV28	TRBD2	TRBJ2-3	CASSFPTSGSADTQYF	TGTGCCAGCAGTTTCCCGACTAGCGGGAGTGCAGATACGCAGTATTTT
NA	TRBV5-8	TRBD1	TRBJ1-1	CASSLVGQGNTEAFF	TGTGCCAGCAGCTTGGTGGGACAGGGAAACACTGAAGCTTTCTTT
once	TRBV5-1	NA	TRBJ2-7	CASRQDSYEQYF	TGCGCCAGCAGACAGGACAGCTACGAGCAGTACTTC
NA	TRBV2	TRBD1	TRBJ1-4	CASSGQVNEKLFF	TGTGCCAGCAGCGGACAGGTTAATGAAAAACTGTTTTTT
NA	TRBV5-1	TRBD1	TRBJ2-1	CASTGGNEQFF	TGCGCCAGCACAGGGGGTAATGAGCAGTTCTTC
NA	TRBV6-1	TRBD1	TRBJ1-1	CASREQGARAFF	TGTGCCAGCAGGGAGCAGGGGGCGCGGGCTTTCTTT
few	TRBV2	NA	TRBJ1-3	CASGRDGVSGNTIYF	TGTGCCAGCGGCCGTGACGGGGTCTCTGGAAACACCATATATTTT
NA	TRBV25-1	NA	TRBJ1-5	CASSESGSNQPQHF	TGTGCCAGCAGTGAATCAGGAAGCAATCAGCCCCAGCATTTT
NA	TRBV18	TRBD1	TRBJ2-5	CASSPLGQGEETQYF	TGTGCCAGCTCACCATTGGGACAGGGGGAAGAGACCCAGTACTTC
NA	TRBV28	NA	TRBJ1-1	CASTSPATLNTEAFF	TGTGCCAGCACCAGCCCCGCCACACTAAACACTGAAGCTTTCTTT
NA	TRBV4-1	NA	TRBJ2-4	CASSQAASLAKNIQYF	TGCGCCAGCAGCCAAGCTGCATCACTAGCCAAAAACATTCAGTACTTC
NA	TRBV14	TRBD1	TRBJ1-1	CASSHVTGSEAFF	TGTGCCAGCAGCCATGTGACAGGGTCGGAAGCTTTCTTT
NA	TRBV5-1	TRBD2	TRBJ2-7	CASSFGSGRYEQYF	TGCGCCAGCAGCTTTGGTAGCGGGCGCTACGAGCAGTACTTC
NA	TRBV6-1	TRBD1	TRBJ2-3	CASSGRDRGNTDTQYF	TGTGCCAGCAGTGGCCGGGACAGGGGAAACACAGATACGCAGTATTTT
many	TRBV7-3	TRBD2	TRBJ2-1	CASSLTTTSGTYNEQFF	TGTGCCAGCAGCTTAACAACGACTAGCGGGACTTACAATGAGCAGTTCTTC
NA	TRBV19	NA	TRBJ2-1	CASRPSVGEQFF	TGTGCCAGTAGACCTAGCGTAGGTGAGCAGTTCTTC
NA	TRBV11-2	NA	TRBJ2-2	CASSLGLLAPFSGELFF	TGTGCCAGCAGCTTAGGCCTACTAGCTCCTTTCTCTGGGGAGCTGTTTTTT
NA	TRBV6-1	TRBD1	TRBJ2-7	CASILGQGTSYEQYF	TGTGCCAGCATCTTAGGACAGGGGACTTCCTACGAGCAGTACTTC
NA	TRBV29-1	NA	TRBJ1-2	CSVERVGRTF	TGCAGCGTTGAGAGGGTAGGGCGGACCTTC
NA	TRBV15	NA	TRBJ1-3	CATSPRSGSGNTIYF	TGTGCCACCAGCCCAAGGTCAGGATCTGGAAACACCATATATTTT
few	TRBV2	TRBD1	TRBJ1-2	CASSAGTDYYGYTF	TGTGCCAGCAGCGCCGGGACAGACTACTATGGCTACACCTTC
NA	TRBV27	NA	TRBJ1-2	CASSLHREYGYTF	TGTGCCAGCAGTTTACACAGGGAGTATGGCTACACCTTC
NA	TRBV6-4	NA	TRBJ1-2	CASSPSGRGMNYGYTF	TGTGCCAGCTCTCCAAGTGGCAGGGGTATGAACTATGGCTACACCTTC
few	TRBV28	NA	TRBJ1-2	CASSRGGYTF	TGTGCCAGCAGTCGGGGTGGCTACACCTTC
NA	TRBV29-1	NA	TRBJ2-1	CSVGQGSYNEQFF	TGCAGCGTTGGGCAGGGGTCCTACAATGAGCAGTTCTTC
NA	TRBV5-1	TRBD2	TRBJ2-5	CASFQGAGGPQETQYF	TGCGCCAGCTTCCAGGGAGCGGGAGGGCCCCAAGAGACCCAGTACTTC
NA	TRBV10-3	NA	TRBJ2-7	CAIKDSAGIEYEQYF	TGTGCCATCAAGGACTCGGCGGGAATCGAATACGAGCAGTACTTC
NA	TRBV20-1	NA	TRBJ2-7	CSASRDHEQYF	TGCAGTGCTAGCAGGGATCACGAGCAGTACTTC
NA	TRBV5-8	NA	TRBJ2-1	CASSPAGAGLTEFF	TGTGCCAGCAGCCCGGCGGGGGCGGGATTAACAGAATTCTTC
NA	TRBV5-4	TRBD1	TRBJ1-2	CASSRTSGQGLYGYTF	TGTGCCAGCAGCCGTACCTCGGGACAGGGGCTCTATGGCTACACCTTC
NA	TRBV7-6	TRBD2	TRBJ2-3	CASSKTSGTDTQYF	TGTGCCAGCAGCAAAACTAGCGGCACAGATACGCAGTATTTT